This section outlines one T cell receptor beta chain sequence together with its context. What this receptor recognizes is not known. Nothing much larger sits one base from this clone, and base qualities are not available. The sample originates from a study of technical replicates of blood from several donors (dated 2017 in TCRdb). CDR1 and CDR2 were assigned from the germline V gene as SNHLY and FYNNEI. The germline V end is reduced by 5 bases and the J end by 6 bases; junction bases left unmatched: 9. Spanning cysteine to phenylalanine, the CDR3 consists of 14 amino acids. The entry retains the CDR3 DNA only, 42 bases that are in frame from base 1. To prepare the library, the immunoSEQ multiplex PCR assay was applied. The table comes from immuneACCESS by way of TCRdb, which keeps in-frame sequences with V and J called. Part of the clones is missing from these tables; in studies checked, under half for an unresolved V gene and the rest for unknown reasons. In this sample the table shows just over 15,000 clones, 85% to 90% of which occur a single time. Of the sample, over 10% falls within the top ten clones.

The clonotype was recovered from a human donor in good health. Source material: PBMCs. The sequence joins TRBV2 to TRBJ1-2; 7 nucleotides in the junction match TRBD1. The bases are TGTGCCAGCAGTTGGATACAGGGGTCGCATGGCTACACCTTC. This encodes CASSWIQGSHGYTF.